Following are 25 T cell receptor beta chains from one sample sequenced in a study of cytomegalovirus exposure and HLA in healthy donors (dated by TCRdb to the late 2010s). Libraries were made using the immunoSEQ multiplex PCR assay. For the multiplex PCR, a mixture combining 60 forward primers for TCR Vbeta segments and 13 reverse primers for TCR Jbeta segments was used. The source is immuneACCESS, and TCRdb retained only in-frame sequences with V and J called. Part of the clones is not carried over; for the studies checked, unresolved V genes explain less than half of this, and the remainder is unexplained. Here the sample has some 190,000 clones; 9.5% occur a single time. Over 1% of the sample goes to the ten largest clones. Sequencing input: PBMCs. The receptors originated from a woman aged 25 to 39 in good health and CMV-seropositive.

The CDR3: CASIQGSHEQFF. CDR3 nucleotide sequence: TGCGCCAGCATTCAGGGTAGCCATGAGCAGTTCTTC. The chain has TRBV10-1 and TRBJ2-1, with a tentative D call TRBD1 (5 bases). The CDR3 is 12 amino acids. V lost 7 bases, J lost 8 bases, and 12 bases lay in between. CDR1 is WNHNN, CDR2 SYGVQD, per germline (reference sequence).

The V gene is TRBV5-8, the J gene TRBJ2-1; TRBD2 aligns across 10 bases. This CDR3 is built from 18 residues. In germline, CDR1 is SGHTS, CDR2 YDEGEE. Trimming at V came to 4 bases and at J to 4 bases, leaving 14 bases not matched to a gene. In nucleotides, the CDR3 is TGTGCCAGCAGCCAGGGGAGCCTAGCGGGAGCTGGATACAATGAGCAGTTCTTC. The encoded protein is CASSQGSLAGAGYNEQFF.

V usage is TRBV10-3 and J usage is TRBJ2-7; no clear D gene. This CDR3 spans 12 amino acids. The germline V and J ends were trimmed by 5 bases and 4 bases, with 9 bases remaining between them. Germline CDR1 and CDR2: ENHRY and SYGVKD. CDR3 protein: CAISRVVYEQYF. DNA for the CDR3: TGTGCCATCAGTCGCGTTGTTTACGAGCAGTACTTC.

This chain links TRBV13 with TRBJ2-5; 7 positions match TRBD1. The J call is uncertain, as TRBJ2-7 better fits the DNA end. Germline CDR1 reads PRHDT; CDR2 reads FYEKMQ (reference sequence). The CDR3 has 14 amino acids. In DNA form, the CDR3 reads TGTGCCAGCAGCTCAGGGGACAGCTCCTACGAGCAGTACTTC. This sequence encodes CASSSGDSSYEQYF.

The rearrangement links TRBV5-1 to TRBJ2-7; D gene uncertain. Per the germline V gene, CDR1 is SGHRS and CDR2 is YFSETQ. The CDR3 is 12 amino acids. Trimming shortened V by 1 base and J by 2 bases, and 4 bases separated the two germline ends. The chain's CDR3 is CASSLSPYEQYF. The CDR3 DNA reads TGCGCCAGCAGCTTGTCTCCCTACGAGCAGTACTTC.

This clone was seen a handful of times. The J gene is TRBJ2-7, the V gene TRBV27; D might be TRBD1 (8 bases). This CDR3 is built from 14 residues. CDR1 is MNHEY and CDR2 is SMNVEV in the germline V gene (reference sequence). Between the trimmed V and J ends, which lost 4 bases and 2 bases, there was a span of 12 bases. CDR3 DNA: TGTGCCAGCAGTTATACAGGGGGGGCCTACGAGCAGTACTTC. This translates into CASSYTGGAYEQYF.

The genes are TRBV6-5 and TRBJ2-7; TRBD2 matches at 7 bases. The germline V gene encodes CDR1 MNHEY and CDR2 SVGAGI. Trimming at V came to 6 bases and at J to 5 bases, leaving 13 bases not matched to a gene. The CDR3 contains 15 residues. DNA of the CDR3: TGTGCCAGCAGACGTAGGGTGGGAGGGATTAACGAGCAGTACTTC. Protein: CASRRRVGGINEQYF.

V and J are TRBV11-2 and TRBJ1-1, with a possible D match to TRBD1 (6 bases). This CDR3 is built from 15 residues. Germline V CDR1 and CDR2: SGHAT, FQNNGV. V lost 1 base to trimming and J lost 4 bases, with 13 bases between them. CDR3: CASSLAGGAPTEAFF. DNA of the CDR3: TGTGCCAGCAGCTTAGCTGGGGGGGCCCCCACTGAAGCTTTCTTT. The full variable domain, completed using reference TRBV11-2 and TRBJ1-1, is EAGVAQSPRYKIIEKRQSVAFWCNPISGHATLYWYQQILGQGPKLLIQFQNNGVVDDSQLPKDRFSAERLKGVDSTLKIQPAKLEDSAVYLCASSLAGGAPTEAFFGQGTRLTVV.

This clone has a handful of counts. The CDR3 loop reads CASSEAGRGFTDTQYF. CDR3 in DNA: TGTGCCAGCAGTGAAGCGGGCAGGGGGTTTACGGATACGCAGTATTTT. The chain recombines TRBV6-1 with TRBJ2-3; 7 bases are shared with TRBD1. Germline V gene data show CDR1 as MNHNS and CDR2 as SASEGT. The ends lost 0 bases at V and 6 bases at J; junction bases unmatched: 9. The CDR3 contains 16 residues.

V usage is TRBV7-6 and J usage is TRBJ2-7; tentative D call: TRBD2 (6 bases). V dropped 5 bases and J dropped 9 bases, with 14 bases sitting between them. This CDR3 is built from 12 residues. The germline gives CDR1 SGHVS, CDR2 FNYEAQ. CDR3 DNA sequence: TGTGCCAGCAGCCGGGACTCCCGCGGGCAGTACTTC. Residues: CASSRDSRGQYF. The full variable domain, rest sourced from reference TRBV7-6 and TRBJ2-7, is GAGVSQSPRYKVTKRGQDVALRCDPISGHVSLYWYRQALGQGPEFLTYFNYEAQQDKSGLPNDRFSAERPEGSISTLTIQRTEQRDSAMYRCASSRDSRGQYFGPGTRLTVT.

This clone was observed a few times. This sequence joins TRBV5-1 and TRBJ2-5; 13 bases are shared with TRBD2. Germline V gene sequence: CDR1 SGHRS, CDR2 YFSETQ. Losses at the gene ends were 3 bases for V and 5 bases for J; bases not matched to a gene: 10. The CDR3 runs to 17 residues. The CDR3 DNA is TGCGCCAGCAGCTCCGGACTAGCGGGAGCGCTTTTCGAGACCCAGTACTTC. Residues: CASSSGLAGALFETQYF.

The J gene is TRBJ2-3, the V gene TRBV5-1; TRBD1 aligns across 7 bases. Germline V gene data show CDR1 as SGHRS and CDR2 as YFSETQ. V lost 2 bases to trimming and J lost 8 bases; unmatched junction nucleotides: 8. The CDR3 is 14 amino acids. CDR3 in amino acids: CASSLTTGWGTQYF. Written as DNA, the CDR3 is TGCGCCAGCAGCTTAACGACAGGGTGGGGTACGCAGTATTTT.

V is TRBV4-1 and J is TRBJ2-5; D call uncertain. Trimming pared 3 bases from V and 0 bases from J, leaving 8 bases between. The germline CDR1 and CDR2 sequences are MGHRA and YSYEKL. The CDR3 totals 14 residues. Here the CDR3 reads CASSHYRDQETQYF. The CDR3, as DNA: TGCGCCAGCAGCCATTACCGGGACCAAGAGACCCAGTACTTC.

V gene TRBV6-5 combines with J gene TRBJ1-5, with 7 positions matching TRBD1. CDR1 is MNHEY and CDR2 is SVGAGI in the germline V gene. The CDR3 is 14 residues long. Losses at the gene ends were 7 bases for V and 4 bases for J; bases not matched to a gene: 7. The DNA of the CDR3 is TGTGCCAGCACCCCAGGGGGACCTAATCAGCCCCAGCATTTT. Residues: CASTPGGPNQPQHF.

The chain uses TRBV19 and TRBJ2-5; 9 bases match TRBD1. Germline V lookup: CDR1 LNHDA, CDR2 SQIVND (reference sequence). The CDR3 covers 15 residues. V shed 4 bases and J 4 bases; nucleotides not matched to a gene: 7. The CDR3 loop is CASSTLKTGGETQYF. CDR3 coding DNA: TGTGCCAGTAGTACTCTCAAGACAGGGGGAGAGACCCAGTACTTC.

This chain joins TRBV30 and TRBJ1-4; 7 nucleotides match TRBD1. This CDR3 is 14 amino acids long. Germline V gene data show CDR1 as GTSNPN and CDR2 as SVGIG (reference sequence). The J segment lost 4 bases and the V segment lost 3 bases, leaving 5 bases of the junction unmatched. CDR3 nucleotides: TGTGCCTGGAGCCAGGGACAGAATAATGAAAAACTGTTTTTT. It specifies CAWSQGQNNEKLFF.

The V call is TRBV13, the J call TRBJ2-3; D is perhaps TRBD1 (5 bases). V lost 6 bases, J lost 2 bases, and 12 bases lay in between. CDR1 is PRHDT and CDR2 is FYEKMQ in the germline V gene (reference sequence). The CDR3 is 14 residues long. The CDR3 nucleotides read TGTGCCAGCAGGGCGCGGACACACACAGATACGCAGTATTTT. Translated: CASRARTHTDTQYF. Drawing the rest from reference TRBV13 and TRBJ2-3, the complete variable domain is AAGVIQSPRHLIKEKRETATLKCYPIPRHDTVYWYQQGPGQDPQFLISFYEKMQSDKGSIPDRFSAQQFSDYHSELNMSSLELGDSALYFCASRARTHTDTQYFGPGTRLTVL.

This clone was seen only a few times. The V call is TRBV6-4, the J call TRBJ2-2, with a weak D call TRBD1 (6 bases). The CDR3 covers 16 residues. Germline V gene lookup returns CDR1 MRHNA and CDR2 SNTAGT. The germline V and J ends were trimmed by 4 bases and 5 bases, with 17 bases remaining between them. The CDR3 spells CASSAIGTPITGELFF. CDR3 bases: TGTGCCAGCAGTGCGATTGGGACACCCATAACCGGGGAGCTGTTTTTT.

DNA of the CDR3: TGTGCCAGCAGCCTCCCAGACAGAAGACCTTCCTACGAGCAGTACTTC. This encodes CASSLPDRRPSYEQYF. The chain has TRBV21-1 and TRBJ2-7; the table assigns TRBD1, which was not confirmed against the DNA. TRBV21-1 is a listed pseudogene. The CDR3 sequence is 16 residues long.

The rearrangement uses TRBV9 and TRBJ1-3; D is uncertain. Germline V gives CDR1 SGDLS, CDR2 YYNGEE. V was shortened by 0 bases and J by 4 bases, with 14 bases between the two germline ends. This CDR3 is built from 16 residues. As DNA, the CDR3 is TGTGCCAGCAGCGTAGCCGACTATCTCTGGGGAAACACCATATATTTT. It is translated as CASSVADYLWGNTIYF.

The gene calls are TRBV5-1 and TRBJ2-5; 7 bases agree with TRBD2. CDR3 length: 15 amino acids. With V trimmed by 2 bases and J by 4 bases, 8 bases remained unmatched. CDR1 SGHRS and CDR2 YFSETQ come from the germline V gene. The CDR3 sequence: CASSFGRPGIETQYF. The CDR3 DNA reads TGCGCCAGCAGCTTCGGGAGGCCAGGGATAGAGACCCAGTACTTC.

Of note for this clone: The junction departs from the called germline gene at one end, perhaps through a read error. This sample includes further DNA sequences coding for the same CDR3. V is TRBV5-8 and J is TRBJ1-5; 7 bases are shared with TRBD1. The CDR3 extends over 15 amino acids. From germline, CDR1 is SGHTS and CDR2 YDEGEE. The chain's CDR3 is CVSSRPRLQGQPQHF. CDR3 nucleotide sequence: TGTGTCAGCAGCCGGCCCCGTTTACAGGGGCAACCCCAGCATTTT.

Only a few counts were recorded for this clone. The CDR3, as DNA: TGTGCCAGCAGCCCCGGGACAGTGGGGACCCAGTACTTC. Protein sequence: CASSPGTVGTQYF. The rearrangement uses TRBV2 and TRBJ2-5; 7 nucleotides align to TRBD1. The CDR3 runs to 13 residues. Germline CDR1 and CDR2: SNHLY and FYNNEI. V lost 6 bases, J lost 7 bases, and 8 bases stayed unmatched.

This clone was detected only a few times. V usage is TRBV5-1 and J usage is TRBJ2-7, with D unresolved. V was pared by 4 bases and J by 4 bases, with 9 bases between. This CDR3 has 12 residues. Germline V gene sequence: CDR1 SGHRS, CDR2 YFSETQ. The CDR3 nucleotides are TGCGCCAGCAGCCCTCCAGCGTACGAGCAGTACTTC. Protein: CASSPPAYEQYF. Full variable domain (rest looked up from reference TRBV5-1 and TRBJ2-7): KAGVTQTPRYLIKTRGQQVTLSCSPISGHRSVSWYQQTPGQGLQFLFEYFSETQRNKGNFPGRFSGRQFSNSRSEMNVSTLELGDSALYLCASSPPAYEQYFGPGTRLTVT.

The chain combines TRBV9 with TRBJ2-1, with TRBD1 as a possible D gene (5 bases). Germline values: CDR1 SGDLS, CDR2 YYNGEE. The CDR3 spans 13 residues. V gave up 0 bases and J gave up 8 bases, with 9 bases separating them. The CDR3 region is CASSVGWGDEQFF. CDR3 nucleotide sequence: TGTGCCAGCAGCGTAGGGTGGGGCGATGAGCAGTTCTTC.